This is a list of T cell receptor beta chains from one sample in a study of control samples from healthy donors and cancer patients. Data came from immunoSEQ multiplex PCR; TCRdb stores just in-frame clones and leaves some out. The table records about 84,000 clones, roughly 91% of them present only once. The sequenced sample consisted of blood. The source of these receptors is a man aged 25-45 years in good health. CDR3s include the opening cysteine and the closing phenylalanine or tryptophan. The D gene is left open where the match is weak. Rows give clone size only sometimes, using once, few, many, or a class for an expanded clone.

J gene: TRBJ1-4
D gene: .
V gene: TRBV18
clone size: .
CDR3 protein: CASSLGLNEKLFF
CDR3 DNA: TGTGCCAGCTCACTCGGACTAAATGAAAAACTGTTTTTT

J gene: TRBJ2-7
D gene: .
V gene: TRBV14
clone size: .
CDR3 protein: CASSQGPGGVPYEQYF
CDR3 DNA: TGTGCCAGCAGCCAAGGGCCAGGGGGGGTTCCCTACGAGCAGTACTTC

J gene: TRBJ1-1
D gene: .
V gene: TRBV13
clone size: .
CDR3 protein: CASSPSPRGVNTEAFF
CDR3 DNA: TGTGCCAGCAGCCCCTCCCCCCGAGGGGTGAACACTGAAGCTTTCTTT

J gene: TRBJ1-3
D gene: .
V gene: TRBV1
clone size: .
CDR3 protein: CTSNSGNTIYF
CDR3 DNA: TGCACCAGCAACTCTGGAAACACCATATATTTT

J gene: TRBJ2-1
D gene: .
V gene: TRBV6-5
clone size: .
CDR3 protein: CASSYSAPSRDEQFF
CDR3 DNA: TGTGCCAGCAGTTACTCGGCCCCCTCACGGGATGAGCAGTTCTTC

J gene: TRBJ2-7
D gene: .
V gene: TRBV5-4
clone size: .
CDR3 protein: CASSFGRLRGYEQYF
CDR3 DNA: TGTGCCAGCAGCTTCGGACGTCTGAGGGGCTACGAGCAGTACTTC

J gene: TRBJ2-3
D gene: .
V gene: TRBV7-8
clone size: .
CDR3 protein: CASSLVRFGGTDTQYF
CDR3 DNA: TGTGCCAGCAGCTTAGTTCGCTTCGGGGGCACAGATACGCAGTATTTT

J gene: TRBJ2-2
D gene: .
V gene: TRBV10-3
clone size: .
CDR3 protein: CAITPTAPTGELFF
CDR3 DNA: TGTGCCATCACCCCGACAGCACCCACCGGGGAGCTGTTTTTT

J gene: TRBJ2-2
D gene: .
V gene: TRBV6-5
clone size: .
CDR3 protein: CASSYMASHTGELFF
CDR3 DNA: TGTGCCAGCAGTTACATGGCCAGTCACACCGGGGAGCTGTTTTTT

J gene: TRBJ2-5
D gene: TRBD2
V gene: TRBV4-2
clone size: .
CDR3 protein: CASSPVGGLAGGRSKTQYF
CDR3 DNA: TGTGCCAGCAGCCCAGTGGGGGGACTAGCGGGAGGGAGGTCGAAGACCCAGTACTTC

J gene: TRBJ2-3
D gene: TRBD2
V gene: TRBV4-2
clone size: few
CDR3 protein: CASSQGLAGVADTQYF
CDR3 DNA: TGTGCCAGCAGCCAGGGCCTAGCGGGAGTTGCAGATACGCAGTATTTT

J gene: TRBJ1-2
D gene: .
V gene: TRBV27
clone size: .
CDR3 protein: CASSPQPVGGYGYTF
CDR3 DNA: TGTGCCAGCAGTCCTCAACCGGTCGGGGGCTATGGCTACACCTTC

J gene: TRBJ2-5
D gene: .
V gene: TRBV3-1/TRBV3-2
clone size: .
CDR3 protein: CASSQGIGQETQYF
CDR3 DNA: TGTGCCAGCAGCCAAGGGATCGGGCAAGAGACCCAGTACTTC

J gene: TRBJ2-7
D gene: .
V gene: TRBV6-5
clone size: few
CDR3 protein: CASSYSPFSYEQYF
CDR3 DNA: TGTGCCAGCAGTTACTCACCCTTTTCCTACGAGCAGTACTTC

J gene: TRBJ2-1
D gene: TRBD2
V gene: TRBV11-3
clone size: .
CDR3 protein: CASSLGGLAGGDEQFF
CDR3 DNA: TGTGCCAGCAGCTTAGGAGGACTAGCGGGAGGGGATGAGCAGTTCTTC

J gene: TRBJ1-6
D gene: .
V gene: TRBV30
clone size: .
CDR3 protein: CAWFSGNSPLHF
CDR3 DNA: TGTGCCTGGTTTTCAGGGAATTCACCCCTCCACTTT

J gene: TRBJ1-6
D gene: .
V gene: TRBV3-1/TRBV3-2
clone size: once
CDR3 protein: CASSQDRPGRGSPLHF
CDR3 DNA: TGTGCCAGCAGCCAAGATCGGCCGGGGAGGGGTTCACCCCTCCACTTT

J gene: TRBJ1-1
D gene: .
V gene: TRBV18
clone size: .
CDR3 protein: CASSPHPEGNTEAFF
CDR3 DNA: TGTGCCAGCTCGCCCCATCCCGAGGGGAACACTGAAGCTTTCTTT

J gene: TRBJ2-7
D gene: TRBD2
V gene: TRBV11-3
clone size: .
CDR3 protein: CASSLEVRWAGGPSLSYEQYF
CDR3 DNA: TGTGCCAGCAGCTTAGAAGTCAGGTGGGCGGGAGGGCCCTCCCTCTCCTACGAGCAGTACTTC

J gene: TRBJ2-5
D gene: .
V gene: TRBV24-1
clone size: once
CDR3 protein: CATSEGAGQETQYF
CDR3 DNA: TGTGCCACCAGTGAAGGGGCAGGGCAAGAGACCCAGTACTTC

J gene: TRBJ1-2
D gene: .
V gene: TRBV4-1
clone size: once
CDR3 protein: CASSQEGGEGYTF
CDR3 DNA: TGCGCCAGCAGCCAAGAGGGAGGAGAAGGCTACACCTTC

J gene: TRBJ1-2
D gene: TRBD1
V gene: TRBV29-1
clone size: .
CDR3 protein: CSVALTGSGGYTF
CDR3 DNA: TGCAGCGTTGCCCTGACAGGGTCGGGTGGCTACACCTTC

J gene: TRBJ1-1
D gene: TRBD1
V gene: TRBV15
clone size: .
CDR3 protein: CATSTGVTGGMSAFF
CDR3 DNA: TGTGCCACCAGCACTGGTGTGACAGGGGGCATGTCGGCTTTCTTT

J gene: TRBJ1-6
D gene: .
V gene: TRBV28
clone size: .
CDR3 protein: CASSFQAGKNSPLHF
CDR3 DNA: TGTGCCAGCAGTTTTCAGGCAGGGAAGAATTCACCCCTCCACTTT

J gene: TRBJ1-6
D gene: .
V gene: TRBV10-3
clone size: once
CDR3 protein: CAISEEGGSYNSPLHF
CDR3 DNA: TGTGCCATCAGTGAGGAGGGTGGCTCCTATAATTCACCCCTCCACTTT

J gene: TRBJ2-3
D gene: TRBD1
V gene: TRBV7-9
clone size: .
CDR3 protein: CASSVQGAISHTQYF
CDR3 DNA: TGTGCCAGCAGCGTACAGGGGGCGATTTCCCATACGCAGTATTTT

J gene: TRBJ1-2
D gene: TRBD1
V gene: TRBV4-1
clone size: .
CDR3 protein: CASSQGPDRGPHGYTF
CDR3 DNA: TGCGCCAGCAGCCAAGGGCCAGACAGGGGACCCCATGGCTACACCTTC

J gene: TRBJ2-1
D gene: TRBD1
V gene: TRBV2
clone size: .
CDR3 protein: CASTRQGDTYNEQFF
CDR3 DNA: TGTGCCAGCACTAGACAGGGGGATACCTACAATGAGCAGTTCTTC

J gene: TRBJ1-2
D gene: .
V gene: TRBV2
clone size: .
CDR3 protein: CASSEQGYGYTF
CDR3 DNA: TGTGCCAGCAGTGAACAAGGTTATGGCTACACCTTC

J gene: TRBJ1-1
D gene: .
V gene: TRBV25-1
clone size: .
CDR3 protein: CASSTRQNTEAFF
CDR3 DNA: TGTGCCAGCAGTACCCGACAAAACACTGAAGCTTTCTTT

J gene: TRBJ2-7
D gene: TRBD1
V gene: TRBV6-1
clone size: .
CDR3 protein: CASSEAQGARYEQYF
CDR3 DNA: TGTGCCAGCAGTGAAGCGCAGGGGGCGAGGTACGAGCAGTACTTC

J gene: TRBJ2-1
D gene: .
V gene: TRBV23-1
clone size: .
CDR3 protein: CASSQYRFF
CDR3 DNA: TGCGCCAGCAGTCAATATCGGTTCTTC

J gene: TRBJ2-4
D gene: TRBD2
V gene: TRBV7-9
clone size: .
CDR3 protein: CASSFLAGGNIQYF
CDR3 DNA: TGTGCCAGCAGCTTCCTTGCGGGAGGAAACATTCAGTACTTC

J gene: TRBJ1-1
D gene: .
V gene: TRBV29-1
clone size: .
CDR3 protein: CSVESGRDGTEAFF
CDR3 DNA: TGCAGCGTTGAATCGGGCAGGGATGGCACTGAAGCTTTCTTT

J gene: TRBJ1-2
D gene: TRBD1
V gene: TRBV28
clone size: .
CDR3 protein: CASSLIPGGPTSNYGYTF
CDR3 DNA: TGTGCCAGCAGTTTAATCCCAGGGGGCCCTACTTCTAACTATGGCTACACCTTC

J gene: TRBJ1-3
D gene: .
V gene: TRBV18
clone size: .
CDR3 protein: CASSPPGSSGNTIYF
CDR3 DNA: TGTGCCAGCTCACCACCGGGCAGTTCTGGAAACACCATATATTTT

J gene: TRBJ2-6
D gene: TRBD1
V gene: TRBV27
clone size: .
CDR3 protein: CASRRKGTGGSSGANVLTF
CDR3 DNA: TGTGCCAGCAGACGAAAGGGGACAGGGGGTAGCTCTGGGGCCAACGTCCTGACTTTC

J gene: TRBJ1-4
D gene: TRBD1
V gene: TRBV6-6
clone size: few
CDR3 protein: CASTSDRGGEKLFF
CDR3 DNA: TGTGCCAGCACCTCGGACAGGGGAGGCGAAAAACTGTTTTTT

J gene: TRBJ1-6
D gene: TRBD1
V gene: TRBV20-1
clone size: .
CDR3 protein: CSASGTGGSSPLHF
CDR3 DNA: TGCAGTGCTAGTGGGACAGGTGGAAGCTCACCCCTCCACTTT

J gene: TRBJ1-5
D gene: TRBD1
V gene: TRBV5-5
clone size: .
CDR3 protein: CASSRTGGPNQPQHF
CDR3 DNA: TGTGCCAGCAGCAGGACAGGGGGCCCTAATCAGCCCCAGCATTTT

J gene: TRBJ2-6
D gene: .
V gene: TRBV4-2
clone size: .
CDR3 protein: CASSQEETSGANVLTF
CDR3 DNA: TGTGCCAGCAGCCAAGAAGAGACCTCTGGGGCCAACGTCCTGACTTTC

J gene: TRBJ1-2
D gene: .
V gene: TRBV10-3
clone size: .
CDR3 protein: CAISPDGDYGYTF
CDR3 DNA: TGTGCCATCAGCCCGGACGGAGACTATGGCTACACCTTC

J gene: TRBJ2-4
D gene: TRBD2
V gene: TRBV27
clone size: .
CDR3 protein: CASSFGGALNIQYF
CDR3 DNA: TGTGCCAGCAGCTTCGGGGGGGCCCTAAACATTCAGTACTTC

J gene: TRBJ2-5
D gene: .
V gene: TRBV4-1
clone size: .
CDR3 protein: CASSHPIEQETQYF
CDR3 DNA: TGCGCCAGCAGCCACCCTATTGAGCAAGAGACCCAGTACTTC

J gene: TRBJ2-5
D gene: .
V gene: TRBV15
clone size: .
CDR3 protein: CATSRDRNAVDTAQTQYF
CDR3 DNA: TGTGCCACCAGCAGAGACCGCAACGCTGTGGATACAGCCCAGACCCAGTACTTC

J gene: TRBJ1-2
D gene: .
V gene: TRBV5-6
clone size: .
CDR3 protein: CASSSTSAQNYGYTF
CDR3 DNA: TGTGCCAGCAGCTCCACTTCGGCACAGAACTATGGCTACACCTTC

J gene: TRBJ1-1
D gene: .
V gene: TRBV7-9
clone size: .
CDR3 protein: CASSLGLRQGVFTEAFF
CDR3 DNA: TGTGCCAGCAGCTTAGGCCTGCGGCAGGGAGTTTTTACTGAAGCTTTCTTT

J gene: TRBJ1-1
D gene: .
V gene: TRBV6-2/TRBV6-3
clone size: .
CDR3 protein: CASSYSSEAFF
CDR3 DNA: TGTGCCAGCAGTTACTCTTCTGAAGCTTTCTTT

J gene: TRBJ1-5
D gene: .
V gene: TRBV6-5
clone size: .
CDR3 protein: CASVPLQGEGQPQHF
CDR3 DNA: TGTGCCAGCGTTCCCCTACAGGGAGAGGGCCAGCCCCAGCATTTT

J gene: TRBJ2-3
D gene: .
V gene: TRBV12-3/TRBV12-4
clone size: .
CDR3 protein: CASTQRVAGTQYF
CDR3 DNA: TGTGCCAGCACCCAGAGGGTGGCTGGTACGCAGTATTTT

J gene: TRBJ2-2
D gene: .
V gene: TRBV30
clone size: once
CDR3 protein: CAWTQGGTSIGELFF
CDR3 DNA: TGTGCCTGGACCCAGGGCGGGACCTCGATCGGGGAGCTGTTTTTT

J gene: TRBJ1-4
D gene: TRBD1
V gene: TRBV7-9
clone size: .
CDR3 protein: CAIGDRDSEKLFF
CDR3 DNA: TGTGCCATCGGGGACAGGGATTCTGAAAAACTGTTTTTT

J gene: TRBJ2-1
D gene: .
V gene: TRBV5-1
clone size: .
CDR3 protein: CASSYGSLGIGNNEQFF
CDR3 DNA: TGCGCCAGCAGCTACGGAAGCCTGGGGATTGGGAACAATGAGCAGTTCTTC